The T cell receptor beta chain under discussion was sequenced for a study of blood T cell repertoires in COVID-19. Across the study: T cells, B-cell-depleted T cells, or PBMCs supplied cDNA or gDNA.

Generated by immunoSEQ multiplex PCR, the TCRdb table keeps only in-frame clones and is missing some. The data hold 73,000 or so clones, with roughly 84% observed a single time. The clonotype originates from a woman in her sixties with acute or convalescent COVID-19. The material sequenced was peripheral blood.

CDR3 DNA: TGTGCCAGCTCACCACCGGGGACAGGGGCCGCTCTTAATGAAAAACTGTTTTTT. Amino acid sequence: CASSPPGTGAALNEKLFF. J is TRBJ1-4 and V is TRBV18, with 10 bases matching TRBD1. V lost 0 bases and J lost 4; bases outside the gene matches: 8. There are 18 residues in the CDR3. Germline V gene data show CDR1 as KGHSH and CDR2 as LQKENI.